The sequence of this T cell receptor beta chain was determined in a study of shared clonotypes between healthy human individuals. Study as a whole: The study used three CD4 naive, three CD4 memory, two CD8 naive and one CD8 memory plate per donor.

The assay was carried out at the deep level. Data came from immunoSEQ multiplex PCR; TCRdb stores just in-frame clones and leaves some out. The repertoire holds millions of clones, about 92% seen once, with about 0.39% in the top ten. V lost 3 bases, J lost 4 bases, and 28 bases lay in between. Per germline, CDR1 MDHEN and CDR2 SYDVKM. The CDR3 is 19 residues long. Study donors comprised healthy, HIV-negative adults devoid of recent acute infection or vaccination. The clonotype comes from a man aged 18-30 years in good health. Some clones in this sample may be carry-over from other donors' samples. The genes are TRBV28 and TRBJ2-7, with D possibly being TRBD2 (5 bases). The sequencing sample was made of naive CD4+ T cells from PBMCs. Described subset: CD45RA+ positively selected. The CDR3 is CASSFVSSASRQGNYEQYF. For the CDR3, the DNA is TGTGCCAGCAGTTTTGTTTCTTCGGCTAGCCGACAAGGAAATTACGAGCAGTACTTC.